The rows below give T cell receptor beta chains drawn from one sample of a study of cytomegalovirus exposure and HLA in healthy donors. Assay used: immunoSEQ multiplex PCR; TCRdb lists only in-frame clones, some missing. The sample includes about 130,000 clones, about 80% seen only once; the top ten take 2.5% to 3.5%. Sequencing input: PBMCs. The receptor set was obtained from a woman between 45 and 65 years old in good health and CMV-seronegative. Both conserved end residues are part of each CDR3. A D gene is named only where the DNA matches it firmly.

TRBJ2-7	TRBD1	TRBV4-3	CASSQSGQGEQYF
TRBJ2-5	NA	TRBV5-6	CASSFWTAGETQYF
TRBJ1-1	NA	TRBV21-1	CASSKGGTKNTEAFF
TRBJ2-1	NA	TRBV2	CASNSGYNEQFF
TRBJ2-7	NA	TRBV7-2	CASSLLLSVWEQYF
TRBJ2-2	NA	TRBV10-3	CATGETNTGELFF
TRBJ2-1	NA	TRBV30	CAWARYNEQFF
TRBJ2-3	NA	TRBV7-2	CACAYVNLGTDTQYF
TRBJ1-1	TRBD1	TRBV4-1	CASRPNLQTGRDTEAFF
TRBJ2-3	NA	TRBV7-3	CASSLNTGAVPIDTNTQYF
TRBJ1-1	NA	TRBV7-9	CASWPLVAFF
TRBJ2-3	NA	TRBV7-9	CASSSLQGFNTDTQYF
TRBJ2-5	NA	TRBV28	CASSLSGGPGQETQYF
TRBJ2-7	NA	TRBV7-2	CASSRGSYEQYF
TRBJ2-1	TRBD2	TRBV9	CASSASGLGVDEQFF
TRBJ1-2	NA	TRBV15	CATSRGWGGDYGYTF
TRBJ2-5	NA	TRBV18	CASSPVNGGGETQYF
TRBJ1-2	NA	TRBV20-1	CSASPLYGYTF
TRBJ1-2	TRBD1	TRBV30	CAWRRGQRANYGYTF
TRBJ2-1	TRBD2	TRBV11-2	CASSLAEREGLYNEQFF
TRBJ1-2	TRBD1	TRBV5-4	CASSPGRLGDRDGYTF
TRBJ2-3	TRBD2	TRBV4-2	CASSQDAAGLGVTDTQYF
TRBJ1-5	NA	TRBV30	CAWTKGDNQPQHF
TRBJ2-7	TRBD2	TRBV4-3	CASSQELAGVGEQYF
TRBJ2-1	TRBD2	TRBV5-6	CASSPLTSGRFNEQFF